This T cell receptor (beta chain) emerged from a study of vaccination and CD4 T cells after COVID-19. Study context: SARS-CoV-2 PCR on nasal swabs had been positive for the convalescent patients; several were mild and one was severe.

Cultured CD4+ T cell DNA was sequenced using the Oncomine TCR Beta short-read assay. MiXCR was run by TCRdb on the PCR reads, yielding one entry per CDR3 protein. The sample holds under 20,000 distinct CDR3 sequences, roughly 29% seen once. Germline CDR1 is LGHDT and CDR2 is YNNKEL (reference sequence). Unmatched junction bases numbered 6, after V lost 3 bases and J lost 5 bases. The CDR3 runs 15 residues. As to treatment: roughly 10-day PBMC culture with coronavirus spike peptide pools or control peptides (ViraFEST assay). Comments on this clonotype: Its matching antigen is unknown.

Sequencing was performed on cultured CD4+ T cells from blood. The TCR comes from a human donor with COVID-19. This sequence joins TRBV3-1 and TRBJ2-3; TRBD1 agrees at 9 bases. The chain's CDR3 is CASSHRQGGIDTQYF. The CDR3 DNA reads TGTGCCAGCAGCCACCGACAGGGGGGGATAGATACGCAGTATTTT.